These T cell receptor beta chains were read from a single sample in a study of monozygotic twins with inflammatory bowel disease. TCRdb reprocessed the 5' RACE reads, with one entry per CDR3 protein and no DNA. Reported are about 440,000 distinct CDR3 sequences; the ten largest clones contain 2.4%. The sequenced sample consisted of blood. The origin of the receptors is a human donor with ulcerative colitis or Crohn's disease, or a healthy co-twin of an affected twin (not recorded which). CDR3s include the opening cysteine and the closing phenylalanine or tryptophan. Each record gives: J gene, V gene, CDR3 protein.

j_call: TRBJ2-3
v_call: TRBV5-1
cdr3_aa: CASRRAGDTDTQYF

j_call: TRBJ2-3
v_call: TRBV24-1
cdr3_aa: CATSDASGRFTDTQYF

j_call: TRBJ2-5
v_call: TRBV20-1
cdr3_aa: CSAPPRSGGQETQYF

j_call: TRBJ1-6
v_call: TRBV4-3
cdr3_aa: CASSPKPPLRGNSPLHF

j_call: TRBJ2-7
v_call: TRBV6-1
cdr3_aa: CASRGVVDAYEQYF

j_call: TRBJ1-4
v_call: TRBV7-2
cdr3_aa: CASSLAAGPAKLFF

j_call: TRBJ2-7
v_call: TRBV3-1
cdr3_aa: CASSHLTYEQYF

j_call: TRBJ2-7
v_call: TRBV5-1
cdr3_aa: CASSGGTGISYEQYF

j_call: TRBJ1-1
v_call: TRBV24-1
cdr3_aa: CATSDSKGQGVNESRLTEAFF

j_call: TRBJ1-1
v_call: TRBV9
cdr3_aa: CASSVGQGGGTEAFF

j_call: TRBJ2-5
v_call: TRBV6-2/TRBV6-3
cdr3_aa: CASRPRSRQETQYF

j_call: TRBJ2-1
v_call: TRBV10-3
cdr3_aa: CAISRDKGYEQFF

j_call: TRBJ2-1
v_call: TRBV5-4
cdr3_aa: CASSPGTGATYNEQFF

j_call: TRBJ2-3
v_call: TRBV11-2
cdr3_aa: CASSLVHLGPDTQYF

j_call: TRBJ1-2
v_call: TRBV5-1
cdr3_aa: CASSQDRSRYGYTF

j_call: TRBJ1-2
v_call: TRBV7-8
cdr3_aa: CASSLGVTFNYGYTF

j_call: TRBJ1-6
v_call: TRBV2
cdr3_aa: CASSRTLNSPLHF

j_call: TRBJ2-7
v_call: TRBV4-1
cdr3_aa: CASSQEERTGYEQYF

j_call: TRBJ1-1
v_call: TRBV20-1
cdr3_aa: CSARTTGTGNTEAFF

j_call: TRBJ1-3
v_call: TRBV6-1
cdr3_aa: CASSPLGGPGDTIYF

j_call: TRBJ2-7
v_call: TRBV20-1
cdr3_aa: CSAQPGTSLREQYF

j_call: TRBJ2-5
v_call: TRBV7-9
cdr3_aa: CASSPEGRTQETQYF

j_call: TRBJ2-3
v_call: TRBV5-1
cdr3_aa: CASRPSGGDTQYF

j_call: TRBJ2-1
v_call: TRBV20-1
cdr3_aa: CSAPKRLRIYNEQFF

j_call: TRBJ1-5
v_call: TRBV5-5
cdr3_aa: CASSFAQARQERPQHF

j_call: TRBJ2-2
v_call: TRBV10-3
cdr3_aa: CAISEFGLPENTGELFF

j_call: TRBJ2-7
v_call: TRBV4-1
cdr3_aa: CASSQDPGPYEQYF

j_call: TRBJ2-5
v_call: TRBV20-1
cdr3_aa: CSARGGGEETQYF

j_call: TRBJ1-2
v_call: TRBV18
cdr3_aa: CASSPTGQGLYGYTF

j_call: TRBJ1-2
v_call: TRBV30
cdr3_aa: CATGGENSGYTF

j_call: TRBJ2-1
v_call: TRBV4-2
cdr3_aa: CASSQDSTGVEQFF

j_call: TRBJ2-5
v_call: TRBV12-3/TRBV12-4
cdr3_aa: CASSSGTLGTQYF

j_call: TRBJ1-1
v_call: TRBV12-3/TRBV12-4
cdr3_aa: CASSDRATEAFF

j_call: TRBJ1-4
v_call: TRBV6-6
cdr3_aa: CASSLQNEKLFF

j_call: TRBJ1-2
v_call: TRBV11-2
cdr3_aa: CASSSTGTRTGWSYGYTF

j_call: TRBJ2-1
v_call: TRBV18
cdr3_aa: CASSPVAGPPYNEQFF

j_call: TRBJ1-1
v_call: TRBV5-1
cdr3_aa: CASSPNLRDRDNRAFF

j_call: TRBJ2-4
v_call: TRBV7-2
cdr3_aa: CASSLWVGDRGNIQYF

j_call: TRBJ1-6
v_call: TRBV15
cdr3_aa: CATSVTGYSPLHF